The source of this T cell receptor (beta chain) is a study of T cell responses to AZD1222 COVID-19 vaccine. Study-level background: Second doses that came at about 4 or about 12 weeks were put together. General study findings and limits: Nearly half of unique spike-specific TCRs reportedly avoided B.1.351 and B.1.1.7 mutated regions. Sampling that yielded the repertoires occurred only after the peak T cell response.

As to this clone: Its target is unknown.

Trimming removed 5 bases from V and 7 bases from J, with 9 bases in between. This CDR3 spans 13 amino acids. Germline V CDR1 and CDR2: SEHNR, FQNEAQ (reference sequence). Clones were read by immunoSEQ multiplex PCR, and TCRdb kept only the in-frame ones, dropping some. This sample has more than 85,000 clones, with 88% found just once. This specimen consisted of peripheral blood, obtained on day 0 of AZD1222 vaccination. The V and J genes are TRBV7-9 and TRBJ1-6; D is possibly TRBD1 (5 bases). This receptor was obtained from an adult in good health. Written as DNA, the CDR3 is TGTGCCAGCAGCAGGGACGGAAATTCACCCCTCCACTTT. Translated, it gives CASSRDGNSPLHF. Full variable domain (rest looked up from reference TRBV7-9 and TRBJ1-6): DTGVSQNPRHKITKRGQNVTFRCDPISEHNRLYWYRQTLGQGPEFLTYFQNEAQLEKSRLLSDRFSAERPKGSFSTLEIQRTEQGDSAMYLCASSRDGNSPLHFGNGTRLTVT.